This T cell receptor (beta chain) was sequenced during a study of T cells in Graves' hyperthyroidism and ophthalmopathy. General study results and limits: Blood also carried most thyroid clonotypes expanded above 0.001.

Amplified regions were TCR beta CDR3 sequences from RNA transcripts. HTBI primers drove first-round RT-PCR of the TCR CDR3. TCRdb passed the multiplex PCR reads through MiXCR, listing each CDR3 protein once. The repertoire holds about 580,000 distinct CDR3 sequences, with about 43% as singletons. Germline-derived CDR1 and CDR2 are DFQATT and SNEGSKA (reference sequence). The CDR3 length is 14 residues. This clonotype was detected many times. Its antigen is currently unknown. A read error may account for a junction end that differs from germline. Newly diagnosed hyperthyroidism, duration under 2 months, in patients aged 18 to 65. Each diagnosis was grounded in clinical symptoms, serum thyroxine and TRAb, thyroid ultrasound, and orbital computed tomography.

The sequenced sample was peripheral blood or thyroid tissue (not recorded which). The TCR comes from a woman aged 18-35 years with Graves' hyperthyroidism. The chain joins TRBV20-1 to TRBJ1-5; no firm D call. The CDR3 reads CSARPQASNHPQHF. CDR3 DNA: TGCAGTGCTAGACCGCAGGCTAGCAATCACCCCCAGCATTTT.